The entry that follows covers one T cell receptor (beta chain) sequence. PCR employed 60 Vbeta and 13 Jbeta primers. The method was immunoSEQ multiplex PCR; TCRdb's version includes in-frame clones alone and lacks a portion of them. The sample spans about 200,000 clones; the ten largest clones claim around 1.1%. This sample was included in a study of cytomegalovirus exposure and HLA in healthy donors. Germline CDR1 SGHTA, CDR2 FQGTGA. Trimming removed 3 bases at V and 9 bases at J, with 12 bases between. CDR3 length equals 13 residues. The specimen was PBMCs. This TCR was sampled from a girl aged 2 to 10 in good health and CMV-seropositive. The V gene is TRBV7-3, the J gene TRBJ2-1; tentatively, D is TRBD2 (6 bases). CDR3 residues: CASSLEGSGEQFF. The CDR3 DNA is TGTGCCAGCAGCTTGGAGGGGTCGGGTGAGCAGTTCTTC.